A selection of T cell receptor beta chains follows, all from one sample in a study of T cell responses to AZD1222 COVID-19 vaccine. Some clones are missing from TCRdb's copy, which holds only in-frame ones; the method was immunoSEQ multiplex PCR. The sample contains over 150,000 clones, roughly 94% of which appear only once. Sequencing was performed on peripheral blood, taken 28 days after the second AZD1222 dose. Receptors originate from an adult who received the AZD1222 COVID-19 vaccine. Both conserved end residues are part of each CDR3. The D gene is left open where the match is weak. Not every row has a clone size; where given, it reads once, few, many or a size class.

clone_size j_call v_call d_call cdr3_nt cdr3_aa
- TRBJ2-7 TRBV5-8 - TGTGCCAGCAGCTTGGCCATCTACGAGCAGTACTTC CASSLAIYEQYF
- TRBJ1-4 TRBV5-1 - TGCGCCAGCAGCCAACCCGGGCCAAAACTGTTTTTT CASSQPGPKLFF
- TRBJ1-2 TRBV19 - TGTGCCAGTAGTCCGCGAACAGGGAGCTCCCGCTTTGGCTACACCTTC CASSPRTGSSRFGYTF
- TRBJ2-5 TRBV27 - TGTGCCAGCAGTTTACGATCTAGCACGGGGGAGACCCAGTACTTC CASSLRSSTGETQYF
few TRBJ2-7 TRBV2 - TGTGCCAGCAGTATAATAAGGGCTCACGAGCAGTACTTC CASSIIRAHEQYF
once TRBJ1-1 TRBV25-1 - TGTGCCAGCAGTAGGCGTCAGGGAGTCTCGAACACTGAAGCTTTCTTT CASSRRQGVSNTEAFF
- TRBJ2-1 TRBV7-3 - TGTGCCAGCAGCTTTAATCCGGGCCAAGGGTACAATGAGCAGTTCTTC CASSFNPGQGYNEQFF
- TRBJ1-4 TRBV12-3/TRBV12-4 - TGTGCCAGCAGTTGGGACGGTAATGAAAAACTGTTTTTT CASSWDGNEKLFF
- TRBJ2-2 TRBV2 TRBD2 TGTGCCAGCAGTGAAGCGCTTCTTGGGGCGGGAGCGACCGGGGAGCTGTTTTTT CASSEALLGAGATGELFF
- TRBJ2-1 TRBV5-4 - TGTGCCAGCAGCTTGGCGGCTAGCTATGAGCAGTTCTTC CASSLAASYEQFF
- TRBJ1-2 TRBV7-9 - TGTGCCAGCAGCTTAGAGGAGGGGGGCTACACCTTC CASSLEEGGYTF